These T cell receptor beta chains were read from a single sample in a study of beta chain features in type 1 diabetes. Profiling relied on immunoSEQ multiplex PCR, and the TCRdb table lists in-frame clones only, not all of them. The sample holds about 340,000 clones, approximately 15% seen once. Material for sequencing was naive CD4+ T cells from blood. Receptors were obtained from a woman under 30 with type 1 diabetes. The CDR3 runs from the conserved cysteine through the conserved F or W. Fields, in order: J gene, clone size, V gene, D gene, CDR3 DNA, CDR3 protein. The D gene is left open where the match is weak. Size values are once, few and many counts, or a class for expanded clones, and some rows have none.

>TRBJ2-3|-|TRBV10-3|TRBD2
TGTGCCATCAGTGCTAGCGGGAGGACAGATACGCAGTATTTT
CAISASGRTDTQYF
>TRBJ1-1|-|TRBV7-3|-
TGTGCCAGCAGCTTAAATGAGGGAGGTACTGAAGCTTTCTTT
CASSLNEGGTEAFF
>TRBJ1-2|-|TRBV5-1|-
TGCGCCAGCAGCTTGGAGAGCTATGGCTACACCTTC
CASSLESYGYTF
>TRBJ2-1|-|TRBV5-1|TRBD1
TGCGCCAGCAGCTCTGACAGGGACTACAATGAGCAGTTCTTC
CASSSDRDYNEQFF
>TRBJ1-5|-|TRBV7-9|TRBD1
TGTGCCAGCAGTTTGACAGGGGGGGGACAGCCCCAGCATTTT
CASSLTGGGQPQHF
>TRBJ1-5|-|TRBV7-2|-
TGTGCCAGCAGCTTACAGGGACAACCTAATCAGCCCCAGCATTTT
CASSLQGQPNQPQHF
>TRBJ2-3|-|TRBV6-1|-
TGTGCCGGGGCAAAAGCCGAATCAGATACGCAGTATTTT
CAGAKAESDTQYF
>TRBJ2-1|-|TRBV30|TRBD2
TGTGCCTGGAGTGGACTAGCGGACTACAATGAGCAGTTCTTC
CAWSGLADYNEQFF
>TRBJ2-7|few|TRBV29-1|TRBD1
TGCAGCGTTGCCCGACAGGGGCACCCCTACGAGCAGTACTTC
CSVARQGHPYEQYF
>TRBJ2-1|few|TRBV7-2|-
TGTGCCAGCAGCTTAGGGGGAGTGATGAATGAGCAGTTCTTC
CASSLGGVMNEQFF
>TRBJ2-1|-|TRBV5-1|-
TGCGCCAGCAGCTTGCTAGCAGGCTCCTACAATGAGCAGTTCTTC
CASSLLAGSYNEQFF
>TRBJ1-4|few|TRBV5-8|TRBD1
TGTGCCAGCAGCCCGGGACAGGGTGCTTTAAGTGAAAAACTGTTTTTT
CASSPGQGALSEKLFF
>TRBJ2-7|few|TRBV7-9|-
TGTGCCAGCAGCCGGGTGTCGGGTACCGACGAGCAGTACTTC
CASSRVSGTDEQYF
>TRBJ2-1|few|TRBV4-3|-
TGCGCCAGCAGCCATGAGAGATACTCTTCACTCTACAATGAGCAGTTCTTC
CASSHERYSSLYNEQFF
>TRBJ2-3|-|TRBV27|-
TGTGCCAGCCTCCGATCCGGGGGGCGCACAGATACGCAGTATTTT
CASLRSGGRTDTQYF
>TRBJ1-1|-|TRBV29-1|-
TGCAGCGTTGAAGATGGGGGGTGGGCTGAAGCTTTCTTT
CSVEDGGWAEAFF
>TRBJ2-5|-|TRBV6-1|-
TGTGCCAGCAGCCGACAGGAAGGAACACAAGAGACCCAGTACTTC
CASSRQEGTQETQYF
>TRBJ2-7|-|TRBV2|-
TGTGCCAGCTCTGTGACGGGAACCGTTTCGGAGCAGTACTTC
CASSVTGTVSEQYF
>TRBJ1-3|-|TRBV30|-
TGTGCCTGGAACCCGGGAATCTCTGGAAACACCATATATTTT
CAWNPGISGNTIYF
>TRBJ2-7|once|TRBV5-4|TRBD2
TGTGCCAGCAGGCCCAGCGGGGATAGGATTTACGAGCAGTACTTC
CASRPSGDRIYEQYF
>TRBJ1-3|-|TRBV25-1|-
TGTGCCAGCAGTGAATCAACGGGGAGCTCTGGAAACACCATATATTTT
CASSESTGSSGNTIYF
>TRBJ2-1|-|TRBV2|-
TGTGCCAGCAGTCCGGGACTTAGCTCCTACAATGAGCAGTTCTTC
CASSPGLSSYNEQFF
>TRBJ2-3|-|TRBV7-2|TRBD2
TGTGCCAGCAGCCCGGGGGGACTTGGCACAGATACGCAGTATTTT
CASSPGGLGTDTQYF
>TRBJ2-6|few|TRBV29-1|-
TGCAGCGTTGGGCAGGGCAGCTCTGGGGCCAACGTCCTGACTTTC
CSVGQGSSGANVLTF
>TRBJ2-7|few|TRBV28|-
TGTGCCAGCAGTCAAGGAACAGGGCCCGACGAGCAGTACTTC
CASSQGTGPDEQYF
>TRBJ1-5|-|TRBV12-5|TRBD1
TGTGCTAGTGGTTTGGCATGGGACAGGGAATTCAATCAGCCCCAGCATTTT
CASGLAWDREFNQPQHF
>TRBJ2-2|once|TRBV2|-
TGTGCCAGCAGGACCGACAGATCCGGGGAGCTGTTTTTT
CASRTDRSGELFF
>TRBJ1-1|few|TRBV29-1|-
TGCAGCGTTGAGGGACACTTGAACACTGAAGCTTTCTTT
CSVEGHLNTEAFF
>TRBJ2-1|-|TRBV7-3|TRBD2
TGTGCCAGCAGCCCCATGGGGGGGACTAGCGGGACCAATGAGCAGTTCTTC
CASSPMGGTSGTNEQFF
>TRBJ1-5|few|TRBV18|TRBD1
TGTGCCAGCTCACCACCGGCGCGCGGACAGGATTATCAGCCCCAGCATTTT
CASSPPARGQDYQPQHF
>TRBJ2-1|-|TRBV19|TRBD2
TGTGCCAGTAGTATGACCCCCCCTAGCGGGAGTAAGGATGAGCAGTTCTTC
CASSMTPPSGSKDEQFF
>TRBJ2-3|few|TRBV5-1|-
TGCGCCAGCAGCTTAGGAGCGAACACAGATACGCAGTATTTT
CASSLGANTDTQYF
>TRBJ2-5|few|TRBV27|TRBD1
TGTGCCAGCAGACCCTTATGGGACAGGTCCGGAGAGACCCAGTACTTC
CASRPLWDRSGETQYF
>TRBJ1-4|few|TRBV5-1|-
TGCGCCAGCAAGGAGAGTGCAACTAATGAAAAACTGTTTTTT
CASKESATNEKLFF
>TRBJ2-3|few|TRBV6-6|-
TGTGCCAGCAGTTACGACTCCCCGCAAGATACGCAGTATTTT
CASSYDSPQDTQYF
>TRBJ2-2|-|TRBV23-1|-
TGCGCCAGCTGCGGGTTGACCGGGACAACGAACACCGGGGAGCTGTTTTTT
CASCGLTGTTNTGELFF
>TRBJ2-1|-|TRBV29-1|-
TGCAGCGTTGTAAGGCGGGCTCCTGACAATGAGCAGTTCTTC
CSVVRRAPDNEQFF
>TRBJ1-4|-|TRBV29-1|-
TGCAGCGGCACCAGGGATGGTGAAAAACTGTTTTTT
CSGTRDGEKLFF
>TRBJ1-3|-|TRBV19|-
TGTGCCAGTACCGAACAGGGCGGTGGAAACACCATATATTTT
CASTEQGGGNTIYF
>TRBJ2-1|-|TRBV5-1|-
TGCGCCAGCAGCTTGGCCGATCGGGGTGAGCAGTTCTTC
CASSLADRGEQFF
>TRBJ2-3|few|TRBV30|TRBD2
TGTGCCTGGAGTGTACGGGCGGGAGCAGATACGCAGTATTTT
CAWSVRAGADTQYF
>TRBJ2-7|-|TRBV7-3|-
TGTGCCAGCAGCCCGGGTTTAGCGAGAGAGCAGTACTTC
CASSPGLAREQYF
>TRBJ2-1|-|TRBV10-1|TRBD2
TGCGCCAGCAGTGACCCCACTAGCGGGAACTACAATGAGCAGTTCTTC
CASSDPTSGNYNEQFF
>TRBJ2-3|few|TRBV2|TRBD2
TGTGCCAGCCTGGGACTAGCGGTAACAGATACGCAGTATTTT
CASLGLAVTDTQYF
>TRBJ2-1|few|TRBV28|TRBD2
TGTGCCAGCATTAGGGGGTCTAGCGGGAGGAATGAGCAGTTCTTC
CASIRGSSGRNEQFF
>TRBJ1-3|few|TRBV18|-
TGTGCCAGCTCACCCCAGGACGGGAGCTCTGGAAACACCATATATTTT
CASSPQDGSSGNTIYF
>TRBJ2-7|-|TRBV29-1|-
TGCAGCGTTGAAGATCCAACAGGGCTAGAGCAGTACTTC
CSVEDPTGLEQYF